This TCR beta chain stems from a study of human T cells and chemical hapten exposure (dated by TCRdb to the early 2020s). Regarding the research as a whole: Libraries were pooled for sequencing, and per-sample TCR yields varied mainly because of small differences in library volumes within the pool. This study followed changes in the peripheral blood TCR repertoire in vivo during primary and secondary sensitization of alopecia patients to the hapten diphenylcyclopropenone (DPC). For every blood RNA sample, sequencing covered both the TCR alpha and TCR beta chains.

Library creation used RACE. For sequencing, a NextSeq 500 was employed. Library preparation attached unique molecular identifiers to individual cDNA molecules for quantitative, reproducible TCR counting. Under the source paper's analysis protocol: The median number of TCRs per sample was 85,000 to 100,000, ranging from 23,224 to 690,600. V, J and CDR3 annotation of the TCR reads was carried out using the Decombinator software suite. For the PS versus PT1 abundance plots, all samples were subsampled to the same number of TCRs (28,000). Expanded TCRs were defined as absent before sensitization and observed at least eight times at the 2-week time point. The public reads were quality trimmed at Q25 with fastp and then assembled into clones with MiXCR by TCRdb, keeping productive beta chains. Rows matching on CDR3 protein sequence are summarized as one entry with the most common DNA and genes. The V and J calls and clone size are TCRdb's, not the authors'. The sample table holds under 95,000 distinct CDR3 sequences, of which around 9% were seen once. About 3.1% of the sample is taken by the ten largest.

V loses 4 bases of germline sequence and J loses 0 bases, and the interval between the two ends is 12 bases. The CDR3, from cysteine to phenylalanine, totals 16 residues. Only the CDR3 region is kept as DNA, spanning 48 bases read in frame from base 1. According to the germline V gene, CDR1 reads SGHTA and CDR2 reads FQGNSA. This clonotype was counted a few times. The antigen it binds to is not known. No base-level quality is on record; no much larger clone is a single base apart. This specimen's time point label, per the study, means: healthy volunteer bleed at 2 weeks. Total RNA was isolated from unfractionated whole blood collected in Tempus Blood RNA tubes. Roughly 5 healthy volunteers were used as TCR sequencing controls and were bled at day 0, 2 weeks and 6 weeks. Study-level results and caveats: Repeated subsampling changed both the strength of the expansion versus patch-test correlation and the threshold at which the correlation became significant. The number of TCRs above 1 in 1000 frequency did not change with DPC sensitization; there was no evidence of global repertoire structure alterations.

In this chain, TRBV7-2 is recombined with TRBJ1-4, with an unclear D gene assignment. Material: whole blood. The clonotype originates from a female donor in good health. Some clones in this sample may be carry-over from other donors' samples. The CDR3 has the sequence CASSSPLGTTNEKLFF. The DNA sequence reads TGTGCCAGCAGCTCTCCCCTGGGAACAACTAATGAAAAACTGTTTTTT. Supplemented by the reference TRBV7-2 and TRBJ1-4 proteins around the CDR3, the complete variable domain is GAGVSQSPSNKVTEKGKDVELRCDPISGHTALYWYRQSLGQGLEFLIYFQGNSAPDKSGLPSDRFSAERTGGSVSTLTIQRTQQEDSAVYLCASSSPLGTTNEKLFFGSGTQLSVL.